The 23 T cell receptor beta chains in this list originate from one sample, sequenced in a study of blood T cells in healthy people across ages (dated by TCRdb to between 2015 and 2017). Library creation used 5' RACE. The instrument was an Illumina HiSeq 2500. A second PCR of roughly 7 to 11 cycles was performed with a sample-barcoded 5' primer and a J-beta primer mix. In TCRdb, the public reads were trimmed at Q25 with fastp and aligned with MiXCR, with productive beta chains retained. Here each entry gathers all rows of one CDR3 protein and keeps the most common genes and DNA. This sample has 1.5 million to 2 million distinct CDR3 sequences in its table, and approximately 50% of those were observed once. The ten largest clonotypes hold over 2% of the sample. The specimen sequenced was blood. The receptors were sampled from a woman aged 40 to 50 in good health.

This clonotype was recorded at least ten times. The V call is TRBV12-3 or TRBV12-4, the J call TRBJ2-3; 7 nucleotides match TRBD2. CDR3 length: 14 residues. V shed 2 bases, J shed 4 bases, and the junction held 3 bases outside the gene matches. This chain's CDR3 is CASSLSGVADTQYF. The CDR3 region has the DNA TGTGCCAGCAGTTTAAGCGGGGTTGCAGATACGCAGTATTTT.

The gene calls are TRBV12-3 or TRBV12-4 and TRBJ2-3, with 13 bases matching TRBD2. J was trimmed by 5 bases and V by 7 bases; bases with no gene match: 9. The CDR3 loop spans 16 amino acids. CDR3 protein: CASILATSGGRDTQYF. For the CDR3, the DNA is TGTGCCAGCATCCTAGCGACTAGCGGGGGGCGAGATACGCAGTATTTT.

The CDR3 sequence is CASLKHPGGNQPQHF. Written as DNA, the CDR3 is TGTGCCAGCCTAAAACACCCAGGCGGCAATCAGCCCCAGCATTTT. This sequence joins TRBV6-2 or TRBV6-3 and TRBJ1-5; D unresolved. CDR3 length equals 15 residues. Looked up from germline, CDR1 is MNHEY and CDR2 is SVGEGT. V lost 8 bases and J 2 bases, leaving 16 bases between the germline ends.

The chain employs TRBV12-3 or TRBV12-4 and TRBJ2-3; D possibly corresponds to TRBD2 (5 bases). CDR3 length: 14 residues. Between the trimmed V and J ends, which lost 7 bases and 2 bases, there was a span of 13 bases. This chain's CDR3 is CASKSGLNTDTQYF. CDR3 in DNA: TGTGCCAGCAAGTCGGGATTGAACACAGATACGCAGTATTTT.

This chain connects TRBV2 to TRBJ2-4, with D maybe TRBD2 (6 bases). V lost 3 bases and J 2 bases, leaving 11 bases between the germline ends. The CDR3 spans 15 residues. Germline CDR1 reads SNHLY; CDR2 reads FYNNEI. CDR3 in DNA: TGTGCCAGCAGTGACCCGCGGGAATCCAAAAACATTCAGTACTTC. This translates into CASSDPRESKNIQYF.

This clonotype was detected a few times. The rearrangement links TRBV20-1 to TRBJ2-3; D is ambiguous. Trimming took off 6 bases at V and 0 bases at J, with 19 bases between the two ends. The CDR3 is 16 residues long. Germline values: CDR1 DFQATT, CDR2 SNEGSKA (reference sequence). CDR3 bases: TGCAGTGCCACCCCGGACGGATCGTTTAGCACAGATACGCAGTATTTT. This encodes CSATPDGSFSTDTQYF.

The rearrangement joins TRBV3-1 to TRBJ2-5; the D is unclear. The CDR3 totals 15 residues. Deletions cut 5 bases from V and 5 bases from J, with 18 bases between. From germline, CDR1 is LGHDT and CDR2 YNNKEL (reference sequence). This CDR3 reads CASSSLPGSAETQYF. The CDR3 bases are TGTGCCAGCAGCTCCCTCCCCGGCTCGGCGGAGACCCAGTACTTC.

In this sample, this clonotype turned up many times. V and J are TRBV7-2 and TRBJ2-7; a weak D match, TRBD2 (6 bases). Trimming pared 8 bases from V and 0 bases from J, leaving 11 bases between. The CDR3 sequence is 13 residues long. Germline V gene data show CDR1 as SGHTA and CDR2 as FQGNSA. CDR3 amino acids: CASARRASYEQYF. DNA of the CDR3: TGTGCCAGCGCCCGGAGGGCCTCCTACGAGCAGTACTTC.

On this clonotype itself: A much more abundant neighbour one base away suggests this may be a read error. The rearrangement uses TRBV7-2 and TRBJ2-7; 9 bases match TRBD1. The germline gives CDR1 SGHTA, CDR2 FQGNSA. CDR3 length: 13 residues. V dropped 8 bases and J dropped 2; count of bases not matched to a gene: 4. CDR3 loop: CASGRDRAYEQYF. DNA for the CDR3: TGTGCCAGCGGCCGGGACAGGGCCTACGAGCAGTACTTC.

This clonotype was recorded once. This chain connects TRBV6-6 to TRBJ1-4; weak D call: TRBD1 (5 bases). Germline V CDR1 and CDR2: MNHNY, SVGAGI (reference sequence). V lost 7 bases and J 8 bases, leaving 17 bases between the germline ends. The CDR3 contains 14 residues. CDR3: CASTPGGVAEKLFF. Here the CDR3 DNA reads TGTGCCAGCACCCCGGGGGGAGTGGCCGAAAAACTGTTTTTT.

This clonotype was found a few times. The chain employs TRBV7-9 and TRBJ2-1, with 7 positions matching TRBD1. The CDR3 is 14 amino acids. In germline, CDR1 is SEHNR, CDR2 FQNEAQ (reference sequence). Trimming took 5 bases from V and 8 from J; bases not matched to a gene: 9. The CDR3 spells CASSVGTASDEQFF. CDR3 in DNA: TGTGCCAGCAGCGTCGGGACAGCATCCGATGAGCAGTTCTTC.

The chain carries TRBV12-5 and TRBJ2-1; 12 bases are shared with TRBD2. The CDR3 covers 13 residues. The germline V gene encodes CDR1 LGHNT and CDR2 FRNRAP. The J segment lost 12 bases and the V segment lost 1 base, leaving 1 base of the junction unmatched. The CDR3 DNA reads TGTGCTAGTGGTTTGGAACTAGCGGGGGGGCAGTTCTTC. Translation gives CASGLELAGGQFF.

The chain has TRBV12-3 or TRBV12-4 and TRBJ1-2, with D perhaps matching TRBD1 (6 bases). V was trimmed by 6 bases and J by 4 bases, leaving 12 bases between them. This CDR3 region has 13 residues. CDR3 in DNA: TGTGCCAGCAGACAGGGCATAATCTATGGCTACACCTTC. Its protein product is CASRQGIIYGYTF.

The gene calls are TRBV6-1 and TRBJ2-1; possible D gene TRBD1, 5 bases. The CDR3 spans 14 residues. V was pared by 1 base and J by 3 bases, with 7 bases between. CDR1 MNHNS and CDR2 SASEGT come from the germline V gene. CDR3 loop: CASSEGGNYNEQFF. The CDR3 bases are TGTGCCAGCAGTGAAGGGGGCAACTACAATGAGCAGTTCTTC.

This clonotype showed up just a few times. This chain links TRBV25-1 with TRBJ1-5, with 10 positions matching TRBD1. Per the germline V gene, CDR1 is MGHDK and CDR2 is SYGVNS. The CDR3 consists of 16 residues. Unmatched junction bases numbered 6, after V lost 3 bases and J lost 4 bases. For the CDR3, the DNA is TGTGCCAGCAGTGACGCGACAGGGGGCCGTAATCAGCCCCAGCATTTT. Translating gives CASSDATGGRNQPQHF.

This clonotype came up once. V usage is TRBV20-1 and J usage is TRBJ1-6; D remains unclear. This CDR3 is 13 amino acids long. The V and J ends lost 3 bases and 5 bases respectively, with 8 bases between them. CDR1 is DFQATT and CDR2 is SNEGSKA in the germline V gene (reference sequence). This CDR3 is CSARADDNSPLHF. CDR3 sequence (DNA): TGCAGTGCTAGGGCAGACGATAATTCACCCCTCCACTTT.

The rearrangement uses TRBV12-3 or TRBV12-4 and TRBJ2-4, with D uncertain. The CDR3 consists of 16 residues. Deletions cut 2 bases from V and 0 bases from J, with 11 bases between. The CDR3 DNA reads as TGTGCCAGCAGTTTACAGACGGCCATAGCCAAAAACATTCAGTACTTC. Translation gives CASSLQTAIAKNIQYF.

This chain links TRBV20-1 with TRBJ2-1; 16 positions match TRBD2. V lost 5 bases to trimming and J lost 4 bases; unmatched junction nucleotides: 5. Germline V lookup: CDR1 DFQATT, CDR2 SNEGSKA (reference sequence). The length of the CDR3 is 16 residues. The DNA for the CDR3 is TGCAGTGCTGGGACTAGCGGGGGGGCCTCTTACAATGAGCAGTTCTTC. Protein: CSAGTSGGASYNEQFF.

The chain has TRBV6-6 and TRBJ2-6, with 7 nucleotides matching TRBD2. The CDR3 sequence is 15 residues long. In germline, CDR1 is MNHNY, CDR2 SVGAGI (reference sequence). V was clipped by 2 bases and J by 4 bases; unmatched bases: 2. Here the CDR3 DNA reads TGTGCCAGCAGTTACCTGGGAGGGGGGGCCAACGTCCTGACTTTC. Its translation is CASSYLGGGANVLTF.

This clonotype was observed a single time. The CDR3 loop is CASSPPRSYSYNEQYF. CDR3 nucleotide sequence: TGTGCCAGCTCACCACCCCGGAGCTACTCCTACAATGAGCAGTACTTC. V usage is TRBV18 and J usage is TRBJ2-4; no definite D call. This CDR3 comprises 16 residues. V was pared by 0 bases and J by 13 bases, with 22 bases between. Germline lookup yields CDR1 KGHSH and CDR2 LQKENI.

This chain connects TRBV6-2 or TRBV6-3 to TRBJ2-5, with 7 positions matching TRBD1. This CDR3 is 14 amino acids long. Germline V lookup: CDR1 MNHEY, CDR2 SVGEGT. V dropped 7 bases and J dropped 1; count of bases not matched to a gene: 6. Here the CDR3 reads CASKRQGVQETQYF. CDR3 sequence (DNA): TGTGCCAGCAAGAGACAGGGAGTCCAAGAGACCCAGTACTTC.

The J gene is TRBJ2-1, the V gene TRBV3-1, with 9 bases lining up with TRBD2. CDR1 is LGHDT, CDR2 YNNKEL, per germline (reference sequence). The CDR3 extends over 16 amino acids. The V segment lost 0 bases and the J segment 10 bases; nucleotides outside the gene matches: 10. The DNA of the CDR3 is TGTGCCAGCAGCCAAGATGTTACAGCGGGGGGATTCGAGCAGTTCTTC. This sequence encodes CASSQDVTAGGFEQFF.

The rearrangement joins TRBV4-1 to TRBJ2-2; 9 bases line up with TRBD2. Germline loops: CDR1 MGHRA, CDR2 YSYEKL. This CDR3 is built from 15 residues. J lost 5 bases, V lost 1 base, and 2 bases had no gene match. CDR3 in DNA: TGCGCCAGCAGCCAAGTTGCGGGGGGGACCGGGGAGCTGTTTTTT. It is translated as CASSQVAGGTGELFF.